This TCR beta chain was sequenced during a study of T-cell reconstitution after alpha-beta-depleted transplantation in children. Preparation of the TCRbeta library used unique molecular identifiers. From the PCR reads, TCRdb called clonotypes with MiXCR, one entry per CDR3 protein. Of approximately 800,000 distinct CDR3 sequences in the sample, 16% were seen once. After removal of 2 bases from V and 0 bases from J, the junction contained 3 bases not matched to a gene. This CDR3 comprises 18 residues. The study, taken as a whole, reports: Recipient T cells and thymic progenitors that survived gave rise to the high TCRbeta diversity observed at day 60 in some patients. Several hundred expanded graft clones reportedly gave rise to the alpha-beta T cells present about two months after transplant.

Notes on this clonotype: Its antigen remains unidentified.

The sequencing here drew on PBMCs, mostly from graft donor cells, taken 360 days after TCRalphabeta/CD19-depleted stem cell transplant. The sequence was obtained from a male patient between 5 and 17 years old who had a stem cell transplant for acute lymphoblastic leukemia, so the T cells may come from the graft donor. This chain uses TRBV12-3 or TRBV12-4 with TRBJ2-3, with 15 bases aligning to TRBD2. The CDR3 here is CASSLTGLAGGSTDTQYF. Here the CDR3 DNA reads TGTGCCAGCAGTTTAACGGGACTAGCGGGAGGAAGCACAGATACGCAGTATTTT.